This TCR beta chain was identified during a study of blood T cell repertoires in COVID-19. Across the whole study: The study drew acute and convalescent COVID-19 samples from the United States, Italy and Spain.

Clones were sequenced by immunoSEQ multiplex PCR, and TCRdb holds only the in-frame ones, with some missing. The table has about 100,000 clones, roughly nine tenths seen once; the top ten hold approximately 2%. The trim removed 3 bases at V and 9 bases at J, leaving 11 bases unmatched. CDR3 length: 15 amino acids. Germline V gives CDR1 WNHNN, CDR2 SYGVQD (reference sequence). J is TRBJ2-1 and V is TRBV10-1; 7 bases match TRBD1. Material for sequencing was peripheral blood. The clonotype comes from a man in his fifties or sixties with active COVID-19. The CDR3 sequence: CASSEGGPRGTEQFF. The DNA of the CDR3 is TGCGCCAGCAGTGAAGGGGGCCCAAGGGGAACTGAGCAGTTCTTC.